These 26 T cell receptor beta chains share one sample of origin, sequenced in a study of molecular identifiers for immune sequencing clone quantification. TCRdb ran MiXCR on the PCR reads and lists one entry per CDR3 protein. This sample yields under 600,000 distinct CDR3 sequences, of which about 25% are seen a single time; roughly 0.77% belongs to the top ten. The sample was naive CD8+ T cells from blood, with Jurkat cell RNA spiked in. Subset described: FACS-sorted CD8+CD4-CCR7+CD45RA+ naive T cells. These receptors came from a human donor in good health. Some libraries in this study had Jurkat cell RNA spiked in.

This clonotype was counted only a few times. The chain uses TRBV4-1 and TRBJ2-7; D is perhaps TRBD1 (6 bases). Trimming took off 0 bases at V and 4 bases at J, with 13 bases between the two ends. This CDR3 has 15 residues. Germline V gene sequence: CDR1 MGHRA, CDR2 YSYEKL. The CDR3 DNA is TGCGCCAGCAGCCAAGAGACAGGAGGATTATACGAGCAGTACTTC. Amino acid sequence: CASSQETGGLYEQYF.

V is TRBV20-1 and J is TRBJ2-1; 7 positions match TRBD2. V trimming: 5 bases; J trimming: 9 bases; junction bases outside the gene matches: 25. The CDR3 is made up of 18 amino acids. CDR1 and CDR2 from the germline V gene are DFQATT and SNEGSKA (reference sequence). CDR3 amino acids: CSAHLRVAGTDARGEQFF. CDR3 nucleotides: TGCAGTGCTCACCTCCGGGTAGCGGGCACCGACGCTCGTGGTGAGCAGTTCTTC.

V gene TRBV5-1 combines with J gene TRBJ2-7, with 7 bases fitting TRBD2. Germline values: CDR1 SGHRS, CDR2 YFSETQ. V lost 1 base and J lost 3; bases outside the gene matches: 7. This CDR3 spans 15 amino acids. DNA of the CDR3: TGCGCCAGCAGCTTGACGGCTAGCGGCGTCTACGAGCAGTACTTC. It yields the protein CASSLTASGVYEQYF.

This clonotype has a count of ten or more. DNA for the CDR3: TGTGCCAGCAGTTTCCAAGCGGGGGGCACAGATACGCAGTATTTT. This translates into CASSFQAGGTDTQYF. This chain connects TRBV28 to TRBJ2-3, with TRBD2 identical over 8 bases. CDR3 length equals 15 residues. Germline V CDR1 and CDR2: MDHEN, SYDVKM. After removal of 3 bases from V and 1 base from J, the junction contained 3 bases not matched to a gene. The full variable domain, completed using reference TRBV28 and TRBJ2-3, is DVKVTQSSRYLVKRTGEKVFLECVQDMDHENMFWYRQDPGLGLRLIYFSYDVKMKEKGDIPEGYSVSREKKERFSLILESASTNQTSMYLCASSFQAGGTDTQYFGPGTRLTVL.

Only a few counts were recorded for this clonotype. CDR3 DNA: TGTGCCAGCAGCCAAGGAGGGGCCGGCTACACCTTC. Its protein product is CASSQGGAGYTF. This chain links TRBV4-2 with TRBJ1-2, with D possibly matching TRBD1 (5 bases). The V gene's germline CDR1 is LGHNA and CDR2 YNFKEQ. V dropped 1 base and J dropped 8 bases, with 8 bases sitting between them. The CDR3 has 12 amino acids.

This clonotype was seen a few times. The J gene is TRBJ2-1, the V gene TRBV7-9, with 10 bases that match TRBD1. The CDR3 runs 17 residues. Trimming took 5 bases from V and 3 from J; bases not matched to a gene: 10. The germline gives CDR1 SEHNR, CDR2 FQNEAQ (reference sequence). As DNA, the CDR3 is TGTGCCAGCAGCCTCCTTCGGGACAGGGGCCACTACAATGAGCAGTTCTTC. Its translation: CASSLLRDRGHYNEQFF.

The rearrangement uses TRBV7-8 and TRBJ2-5, with TRBD1 identical over 7 bases. The germline gives CDR1 SGHVS, CDR2 FQNEAQ. With V trimmed by 1 base and J by 5 bases, 4 bases remained unmatched. This CDR3 has 14 residues. The CDR3 DNA is TGTGCCAGCAGCTTAGGACAGGGTACGGAGACCCAGTACTTC. Amino acid sequence: CASSLGQGTETQYF.

Details on this clonotype: This clone may be a read error of a much larger clone one base away. The chain links TRBV7-2 to TRBJ2-7; D uncertain. Germline values: CDR1 SGHTA, CDR2 FQGNSA. The V and J ends lost 2 bases and 2 bases respectively, with 10 bases between them. The CDR3 runs to 14 residues. CDR3 residues: CASSLYGPPYEQYF. The CDR3 DNA follows: TGTGCCAGCAGCTTATACGGCCCGCCCTACGAGCAGTACTTC.

Regarding this clonotype: With a far larger clone one base away, a read error is the likely cause. J is TRBJ2-3 and V is TRBV27; D gene unclear. CDR1 is MNHEY and CDR2 is SMNVEV in the germline V gene (reference sequence). The CDR3 is 12 amino acids. The CDR3 protein is CACSLTADTQYF. CDR3 bases: TGTGCCTGCAGTTTAACCGCAGATACGCAGTATTTT.

The chain links TRBV5-6 to TRBJ1-3, with D possibly being TRBD1 (5 bases). CDR3 length: 11 amino acids. Trimming removed 2 bases from V and 9 bases from J, with 6 bases in between. The germline CDR1 and CDR2 sequences are SGHDT and YYEEEE. The CDR3 nucleotides read TGTGCCAGCAGCTTCGGGGGCACCATATATTTT. Translation gives CASSFGGTIYF.

V and J are TRBV19 and TRBJ1-1, with D perhaps matching TRBD1 (5 bases). CDR1 and CDR2 (germline): LNHDA, SQIVND (reference sequence). The V end was cut by 5 bases, the J end by 3 bases, with 10 bases between. CDR3 length: 13 amino acids. CDR3 amino acids: CASSWGTDTEAFF. The CDR3, as DNA: TGTGCCAGTAGTTGGGGGACCGACACTGAAGCTTTCTTT.

CDR3 nucleotides: TGTGCCAGCAGCATCAGGGGCATCTATGGCTACACCTTC. Protein: CASSIRGIYGYTF. The rearrangement links TRBV6-5 to TRBJ1-2, with TRBD1 as a possible D gene (6 bases). V shed 6 bases and J shed 4 bases, with 12 bases lying between them. The CDR3 runs 13 residues. Per the germline V gene, CDR1 is MNHEY and CDR2 is SVGAGI.

With respect to this clonotype: Its ends do not fully match the called genes, so a read error is possible. The chain is built from TRBV29-1 and TRBJ2-7; D gene uncertain. The CDR3 contains 11 residues. Germline CDR1 reads SQVTM; CDR2 reads ANQGSEA. CDR3 bases: TGCCGCGTTGCCAGTGACTACGAGCAGTACTTC. This encodes CRVASDYEQYF.

This clonotype occurred many times. The rearrangement links TRBV3-1 to TRBJ2-7; 7 bases fit TRBD1. From germline, CDR1 is LGHDT and CDR2 YNNKEL (reference sequence). The CDR3 covers 15 residues. Trimming cost V 4 bases and J 4 bases; bases outside gene matches: 10. The CDR3 spells CASSPGRDSQYEQYF. DNA of the CDR3: TGTGCCAGCAGCCCAGGTCGGGACAGTCAATACGAGCAGTACTTC.

This clonotype was counted between two and nine times. The chain employs TRBV20-1 and TRBJ2-2; D is unresolved. V was cut by 0 bases and J by 5 bases, with 16 bases left in between. Germline CDR1 DFQATT, CDR2 SNEGSKA (reference sequence). The CDR3 is 16 amino acids. In nucleotides, the CDR3 is TGCAGTGCTAGAGATGACCGGGTGGACCGTACCGGGGAGCTGTTTTTT. Its translation: CSARDDRVDRTGELFF.

The CDR3 reads CSARSSDRFWVEQYF. CDR3 DNA sequence: TGCAGTGCTAGATCCAGCGATCGTTTCTGGGTCGAGCAGTACTTC. This chain joins TRBV20-1 and TRBJ2-7; D unclear. The CDR3 totals 15 residues. Deletions cut 2 bases from V and 6 bases from J, with 20 bases between. CDR1 is DFQATT, CDR2 SNEGSKA, per germline (reference sequence).

About this clonotype: Since a much larger clone is just one base distant, this may be a read error. The chain links TRBV28 to TRBJ2-3; D unresolved. The CDR3 is made up of 13 amino acids. Germline CDR1 MDHEN, CDR2 SYDVKM. This CDR3 reads CVNSRAVTDTQYF. CDR3 in DNA: TGTGTCAATAGCCGGGCCGTCACAGATACGCAGTATTTT.

Remarks on this clonotype: A read error may be the cause here, since a much bigger clone is one base away. The V and J genes are TRBV30 and TRBJ2-2; D gene unclear. With 1 base removed from V and 6 bases from J, the gap between germline ends came to 12 bases. The CDR3 totals 14 residues. The germline CDR1 and CDR2 sequences are GTSNPN and SVGIG (reference sequence). The CDR3 loop reads CAWSATGLAGELFF. The CDR3, as DNA: TGTGCCTGGAGTGCAACCGGGTTGGCCGGGGAGCTGTTTTTT.

Ten or more counts support this clonotype. The genes are TRBV20-1 and TRBJ2-5; D is ambiguous. The CDR3 contains 14 residues. Germline V gene sequence: CDR1 DFQATT, CDR2 SNEGSKA (reference sequence). V was pared by 6 bases and J by 0 bases, with 14 bases between. The CDR3 nucleotides are TGCAGTGCCCAGGACCGCCCGTACCAAGAGACCCAGTACTTC. Protein: CSAQDRPYQETQYF.

This clonotype was counted a few times. The J gene is TRBJ2-2, the V gene TRBV9; D is possibly TRBD1 (7 bases). Trimming took off 3 bases at V and 2 bases at J, with 14 bases between the two ends. This CDR3 comprises 16 residues. CDR1 SGDLS and CDR2 YYNGEE come from the germline V gene. The CDR3: CASSAGGTVNTGELFF. The CDR3 coding sequence is TGTGCCAGCAGCGCTGGGGGGACAGTCAACACCGGGGAGCTGTTTTTT.

In regard to this clonotype: A much larger clone differs by one base, so this may be a read error. The chain carries TRBV6-1 and TRBJ1-5; 7 nucleotides line up with TRBD1. The V segment lost 8 bases and the J segment 0 bases; nucleotides outside the gene matches: 16. Germline CDR1 and CDR2: MNHNS and SASEGT. CDR3 size: 18 residues. The CDR3 spells CASVEDPNYRGSNQPQHF. CDR3 sequence (DNA): TGTGCCAGCGTGGAGGACCCAAACTACAGGGGTAGCAATCAGCCCCAGCATTTT.

This chain uses TRBV12-3 or TRBV12-4 with TRBJ2-1; possible D gene TRBD1, 6 bases. V lost 4 bases and J 0 bases, leaving 13 bases between the germline ends. The CDR3 contains 16 residues. CDR3 nucleotide sequence: TGTGCCAGCAGTTCGGACACAGGGAGCTCCTACAATGAGCAGTTCTTC. It specifies CASSSDTGSSYNEQFF.

This clonotype was observed at least ten times. The chain uses TRBV28 and TRBJ2-1, with D uncertain. V was cut by 6 bases and J by 0 bases, with 12 bases left in between. The CDR3 extends over 15 amino acids. The germline CDR1 and CDR2 sequences are MDHEN and SYDVKM. CDR3 DNA sequence: TGTGCCAGCAGCCTCGAGAAAAGCTCCTACAATGAGCAGTTCTTC. This translates into CASSLEKSSYNEQFF.

The J gene is TRBJ2-7, the V gene TRBV20-1, with unresolved D. The V end lost 5 bases, the J end lost 2 bases, and 13 bases lay between the germline ends. This CDR3 spans 13 amino acids. Germline CDR1 DFQATT, CDR2 SNEGSKA (reference sequence). The CDR3 DNA sequence: TGCAGTGCTCCGGACGAAGGGCCCTACGAGCAGTACTTC. Translation: CSAPDEGPYEQYF.

This clonotype came up a few times. The chain uses TRBV2 and TRBJ1-1; D might be TRBD1 (5 bases). CDR3 length equals 10 residues. V was pared by 8 bases and J by 6 bases, with 7 bases between. Germline CDR1 reads SNHLY; CDR2 reads FYNNEI. The CDR3 region has the DNA TGTGCCAGCGCGGGGGCTGAAGCTTTCTTT. Translating it yields CASAGAEAFF.

The rearrangement joins TRBV7-9 to TRBJ2-1, with 10 bases aligning to TRBD2. Germline V gene lookup returns CDR1 SEHNR and CDR2 FQNEAQ (reference sequence). The CDR3 sequence is 20 residues long. With V trimmed by 2 bases and J by 0 bases, 13 bases remained unmatched. This CDR3 reads CASSLKGLAGALSSYNEQFF. In nucleotides, the CDR3 is TGTGCCAGCAGCTTAAAAGGGCTAGCGGGGGCCTTGAGCTCCTACAATGAGCAGTTCTTC. Full variable domain (remainder filled in from reference TRBV7-9 and TRBJ2-1): DTGVSQNPRHKITKRGQNVTFRCDPISEHNRLYWYRQTLGQGPEFLTYFQNEAQLEKSRLLSDRFSAERPKGSFSTLEIQRTEQGDSAMYLCASSLKGLAGALSSYNEQFFGPGTRLTVL.